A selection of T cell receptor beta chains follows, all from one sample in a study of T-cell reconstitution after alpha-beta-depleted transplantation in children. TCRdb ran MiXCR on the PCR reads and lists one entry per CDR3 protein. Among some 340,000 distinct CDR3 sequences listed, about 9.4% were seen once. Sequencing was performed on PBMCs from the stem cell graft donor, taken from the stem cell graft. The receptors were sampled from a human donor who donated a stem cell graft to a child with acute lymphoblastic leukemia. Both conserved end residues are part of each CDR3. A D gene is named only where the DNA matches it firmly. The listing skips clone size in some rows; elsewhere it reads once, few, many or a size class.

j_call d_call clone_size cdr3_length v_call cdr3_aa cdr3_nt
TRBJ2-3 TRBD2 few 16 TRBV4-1 CASSPPAGEGTDTQYF TGCGCCAGCAGCCCACCAGCGGGAGAAGGGACAGATACGCAGTATTTT
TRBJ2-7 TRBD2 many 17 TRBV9 CASSVGGTSGYEYEQYF TGTGCCAGCAGCGTAGGAGGGACTAGCGGGTATGAATACGAGCAGTACTTC
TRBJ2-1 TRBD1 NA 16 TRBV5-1 CASSERTGLSYNEQFF TGCGCCAGCAGCGAAAGGACAGGGTTAAGCTACAATGAGCAGTTCTTC
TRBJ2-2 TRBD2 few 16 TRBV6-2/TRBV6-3 CASTKPGLVDTGELFF TGTGCCAGCACAAAACCGGGACTAGTGGACACCGGGGAGCTGTTTTTT
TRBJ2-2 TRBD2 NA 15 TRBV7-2 CASSFNSGSPGELFF TGTGCCAGCAGCTTCAATAGCGGGAGCCCCGGGGAGCTGTTTTTT
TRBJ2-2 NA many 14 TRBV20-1 CSAPGTAGTGELFF TGCAGTGCCCCGGGAACGGCAGGCACCGGGGAGCTGTTTTTT
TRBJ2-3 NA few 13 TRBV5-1 CASSRQSTDTQYF TGCGCCAGCAGCCGACAAAGCACAGATACGCAGTATTTT
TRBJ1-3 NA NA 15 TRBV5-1 CASSLDGVSGNSIYF TGCGCCAGCAGCTTAGACGGAGTCTCTGGAAACAGCATATATTTT
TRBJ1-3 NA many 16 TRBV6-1 CASSEDGRNSGNTIYF TGTGCCAGCAGTGAAGACGGACGTAACTCTGGAAACACCATATATTTT
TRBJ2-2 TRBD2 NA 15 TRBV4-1 CASSLLSGDTGELFF TGCGCCAGCAGCCTCCTTAGCGGGGACACCGGGGAGCTGTTTTTT
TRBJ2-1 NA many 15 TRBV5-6 CASSFLGLYDNEQFF TGTGCCAGCAGCTTCCTTGGGCTTTACGACAATGAGCAGTTCTTC
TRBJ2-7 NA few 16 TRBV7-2 CASSLSSRGYSYEQYF TGTGCCAGCAGCTTATCCTCGAGGGGGTATTCCTACGAGCAGTACTTC
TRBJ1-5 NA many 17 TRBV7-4 CASSLDDRRDSNQPQHF TGTGCCAGCAGCTTAGATGACAGAAGAGATAGCAATCAGCCCCAGCATTTT
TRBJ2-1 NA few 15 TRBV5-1 CASSASGTLGNEQFF TGCGCCAGCAGCGCCTCCGGGACCTTAGGCAATGAGCAGTTCTTC
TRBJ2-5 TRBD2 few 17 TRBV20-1 CSARVALAGGPQETQYF TGCAGTGCTAGAGTCGCGTTAGCGGGAGGGCCCCAAGAGACCCAGTACTTC
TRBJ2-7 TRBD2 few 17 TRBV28 CASSSSGLAGVSYEQYF TGTGCCAGCAGTTCATCGGGACTAGCGGGAGTCTCCTACGAGCAGTACTTC
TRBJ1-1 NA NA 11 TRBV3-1 CASSQRGGAFF TGTGCCAGCAGCCAAAGGGGGGGAGCTTTCTTT
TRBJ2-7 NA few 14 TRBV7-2 CASSGTVLVYEQYF TGTGCCAGCAGCGGTACCGTTCTGGTCTACGAGCAGTACTTC
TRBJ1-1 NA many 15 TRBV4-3 CASSQERSVNTEAFF TGCGCCAGCAGCCAAGAAAGGTCAGTGAACACTGAAGCTTTCTTT
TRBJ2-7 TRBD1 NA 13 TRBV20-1 CSAYGTGGYEHYF TGCAGTGCCTACGGGACAGGGGGCTACGAGCACTACTTC
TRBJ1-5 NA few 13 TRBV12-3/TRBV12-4 CASSIRGAQPQHF TGTGCCAGCAGTATCAGGGGAGCTCAGCCCCAGCATTTT
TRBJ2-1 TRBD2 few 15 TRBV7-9 CASSVTSGAYNEQFF TGTGCCAGCAGCGTCACTAGCGGAGCTTACAATGAGCAGTTCTTC
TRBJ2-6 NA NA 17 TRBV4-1 CASSQGGLISGANVLTF TGCGCCAGCAGCCAAGGAGGGCTGATCTCTGGGGCCAACGTCCTGACTTTC
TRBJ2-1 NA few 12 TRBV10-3 CAISDGYNEQFF TGTGCCATCAGTGATGGGTACAATGAGCAGTTCTTC
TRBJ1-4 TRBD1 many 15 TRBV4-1 CASSLEGQDTEKLFF TGCGCCAGCAGCTTAGAGGGACAGGATACGGAAAAACTGTTTTTT
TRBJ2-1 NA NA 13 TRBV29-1 CSVERAQYNEQFF TGCAGCGTTGAACGGGCACAGTACAATGAGCAGTTCTTC
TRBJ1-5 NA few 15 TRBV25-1 CASSESAGVGQPQHF TGTGCCAGCAGTGAATCGGCAGGGGTTGGGCAGCCCCAGCATTTT
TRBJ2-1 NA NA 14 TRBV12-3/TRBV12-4 CASRRDALNYEQFF TGTGCCAGCAGGCGGGACGCATTGAACTATGAGCAGTTCTTC
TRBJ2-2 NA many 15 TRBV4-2 CASSARLANTGELFF TGTGCCAGCAGCGCCAGACTAGCGAACACCGGGGAGCTGTTTTTT
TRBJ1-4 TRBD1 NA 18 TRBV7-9 CASSATDRGGSTNEKLFF TGTGCCAGCAGCGCGACCGACAGGGGAGGTTCAACTAATGAAAAACTGTTTTTT
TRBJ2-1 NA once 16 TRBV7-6 CASSHPGLVPSNEQFF TGTGCCAGCAGCCACCCGGGACTCGTACCCTCTAATGAGCAGTTCTTC
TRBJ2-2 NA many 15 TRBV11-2 CASSFRGPNTGELFF TGTGCCAGCAGCTTCCGGGGGCCGAACACCGGGGAGCTGTTTTTT
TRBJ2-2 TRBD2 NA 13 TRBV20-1 CSARMRGSGELFF TGCAGTGCTAGAATGCGGGGGTCCGGGGAGCTGTTTTTT
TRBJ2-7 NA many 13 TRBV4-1 CASSFSPGYEQYF TGCGCCAGCAGTTTCAGTCCCGGGTACGAGCAGTACTTC
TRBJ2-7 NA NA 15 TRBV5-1 CASSLGQGRFHEQYF TGCGCCAGCAGCTTAGGGCAGGGGCGTTTCCACGAGCAGTACTTC
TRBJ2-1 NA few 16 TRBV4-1 CASSQVFGQPYNEQFF TGCGCCAGCAGCCAAGTTTTCGGGCAGCCCTACAATGAGCAGTTCTTC
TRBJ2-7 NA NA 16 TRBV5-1 CASSWTPTGSSYEQYF TGCGCCAGCAGCTGGACTCCGACTGGGAGCTCCTACGAGCAGTACTTC
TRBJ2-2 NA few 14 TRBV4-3 CASSQDAGDGELFF TGCGCCAGCAGCCAAGATGCGGGTGACGGGGAGCTGTTTTTT
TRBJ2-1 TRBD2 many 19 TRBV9 CASSGRSGTSGFPYNEQFF TGTGCCAGCAGCGGACGTTCCGGGACTAGCGGGTTCCCCTACAATGAGCAGTTCTTC
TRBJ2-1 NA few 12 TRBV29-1 CSVEVGYNEQFF TGCAGCGTTGAAGTCGGATACAATGAGCAGTTCTTC
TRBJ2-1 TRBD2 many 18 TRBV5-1 CASSLAPRLAGGNNEQFF TGCGCCAGCAGCTTAGCCCCGCGACTAGCGGGAGGAAACAATGAGCAGTTCTTC
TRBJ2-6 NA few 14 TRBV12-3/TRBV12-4 CASSWSSGANVLTF TGTGCCAGCAGTTGGAGCTCTGGGGCCAACGTCCTGACTTTC
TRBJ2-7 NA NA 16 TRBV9 CASSVGGQERAYEQYF TGTGCCAGCAGCGTAGGGGGGCAGGAGAGGGCCTACGAGCAGTACTTC
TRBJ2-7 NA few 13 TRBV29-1 CSVEVGGFNEQYF TGCAGCGTTGAAGTCGGGGGTTTCAACGAGCAGTACTTC
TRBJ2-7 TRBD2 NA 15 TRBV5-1 CASSFMTSGNYEQYF TGCGCCAGCAGCTTTATGACTAGCGGGAACTACGAGCAGTACTTC
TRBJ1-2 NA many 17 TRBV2 CAPLSLQLTASNYGYTF TGTGCCCCCCTTTCTTTGCAGCTAACAGCCTCTAACTATGGCTACACCTTC
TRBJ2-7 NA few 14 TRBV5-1 CASSLATQPESKYF TGCGCCAGCAGCTTGGCAACCCAGCCCGAAAGTAAGTACTTC
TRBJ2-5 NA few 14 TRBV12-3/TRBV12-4 CASRPSGGGETQYF TGTGCCAGCAGACCTAGCGGAGGGGGGGAGACCCAGTACTTC
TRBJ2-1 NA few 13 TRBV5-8 CAQGLAKLGEQFF TGTGCCCAAGGTTTAGCCAAATTGGGAGAGCAGTTCTTC
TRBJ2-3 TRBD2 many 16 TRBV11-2 CASSLLSGTSTDTQYF TGTGCCAGCAGCTTACTTAGCGGGACTAGCACAGATACGCAGTATTTT
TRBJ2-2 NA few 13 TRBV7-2 CASSLVRNGELFF TGTGCCAGCAGCTTAGTTAGAAACGGGGAGCTGTTTTTT
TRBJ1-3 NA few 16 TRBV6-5 CASSYFTPYSGNTIYF TGTGCCAGCAGTTACTTTACCCCGTACTCTGGAAACACCATATATTTT
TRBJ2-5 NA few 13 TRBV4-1 CASSQWDRETQYF TGCGCCAGCAGCCAATGGGACCGAGAGACCCAGTACTTC